The following is a TCR beta chain sequence with its context. The data belong to a study of control samples from healthy donors and cancer patients. This table comes from immunoSEQ multiplex PCR, and its TCRdb copy is limited to in-frame clones, with some not included. The profile shows about 160,000 clones, under 96% of them singletons. This receptor was identified in a woman aged 25 to 39 in good health. The sequenced sample consisted of blood.

The chain's CDR3 is CASSLVNSPLHF. The DNA for the CDR3 is TGTGCCAGCAGCTTAGTTAATTCACCCCTCCACTTT. The V call is TRBV7-6, the J call TRBJ1-6; D remains ambiguous. Germline V lookup: CDR1 SGHVS, CDR2 FNYEAQ. The CDR3 covers 12 residues. V was trimmed by 1 base and J by 6 bases, leaving 1 base between them.